In its sample, the clone carrying this T cell receptor (beta chain) was seen many times. RNA transcripts were the template for amplifying TCR beta CDR3 regions. Primed by the HTBI set, a first-round RT-PCR was run on the TCR CDR3. TCRdb passed the multiplex PCR reads through MiXCR, listing each CDR3 protein once. Of approximately 600,000 distinct CDR3 sequences listed, more than 13% were seen once; the top ten hold 6.5% to 9%. The entry originates in a study of T cells in Graves' hyperthyroidism and ophthalmopathy. The CDR3 is 14 amino acids. The germline V gene has CDR1 LGHNA and CDR2 YNFKEQ. Trimming removed 0 bases at V and 7 bases at J, with 12 bases between.

Material: blood. The genes are TRBV4-2 and TRBJ1-2; D is possibly TRBD1 (6 bases). This TCR came from a woman aged 18-35 years with Graves' ophthalmopathy. CDR3 DNA: TGTGCCAGCAGCCAAGAGGGGGGCGCGGGTGGCTACACCTTC. Residues: CASSQEGGAGGYTF.